This T cell receptor beta chain was profiled in a study of T cell changes during pregnancy in multiple sclerosis. The CDR3 is 14 amino acids. Germline CDR1 is MNHEY and CDR2 is SMNVEV (reference sequence). Trimming cost V 5 bases and J 1 base, with 9 bases left between them. TCRdb's table, derived via immunoSEQ multiplex PCR, lists solely in-frame clones and lacks some. The sample consists of about 110,000 clones, about 90% of them appearing once. V is TRBV27 and J is TRBJ1-5, with D unclear. This TCR came from a female donor with multiple sclerosis, enrolled in a pregnancy study. Sequencing was performed on peripheral blood, taken after pregnancy. The CDR3 sequence is CASSTRRSNQPQHF. CDR3 bases: TGTGCCAGCAGTACGCGGAGAAGCAATCAGCCCCAGCATTTT.